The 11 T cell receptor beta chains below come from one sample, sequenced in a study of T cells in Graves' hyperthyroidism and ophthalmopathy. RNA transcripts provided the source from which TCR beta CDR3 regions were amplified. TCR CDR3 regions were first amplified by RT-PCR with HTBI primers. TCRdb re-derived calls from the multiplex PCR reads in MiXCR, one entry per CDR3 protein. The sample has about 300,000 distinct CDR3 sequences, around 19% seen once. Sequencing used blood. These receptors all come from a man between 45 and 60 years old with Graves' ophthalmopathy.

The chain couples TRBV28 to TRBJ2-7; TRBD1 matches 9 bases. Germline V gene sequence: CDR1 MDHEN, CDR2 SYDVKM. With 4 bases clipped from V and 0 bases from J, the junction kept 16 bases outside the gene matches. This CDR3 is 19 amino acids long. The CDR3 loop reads CASSSGTGTPLILSYEQYF. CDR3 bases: TGTGCCAGCAGTTCCGGGACAGGGACTCCCCTTATTCTCTCCTACGAGCAGTACTTC.

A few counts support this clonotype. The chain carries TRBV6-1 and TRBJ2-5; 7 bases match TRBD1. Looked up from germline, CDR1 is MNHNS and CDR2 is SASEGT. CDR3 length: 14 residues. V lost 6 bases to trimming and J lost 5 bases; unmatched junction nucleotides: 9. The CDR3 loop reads CASSLQGPWETQYF. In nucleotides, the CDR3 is TGTGCCAGCAGCCTACAGGGGCCCTGGGAGACCCAGTACTTC.

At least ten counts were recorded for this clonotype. CDR3: CSATLSSGRTDTQYF. In DNA form, the CDR3 reads TGCAGTGCCACCCTATCTAGCGGGAGAACAGATACGCAGTATTTT. The chain couples TRBV20-1 to TRBJ2-3, with 10 bases that match TRBD2. V lost 6 bases, J lost 3 bases, and 9 bases stayed unmatched. Germline CDR1 reads DFQATT; CDR2 reads SNEGSKA (reference sequence). This CDR3 comprises 15 residues.

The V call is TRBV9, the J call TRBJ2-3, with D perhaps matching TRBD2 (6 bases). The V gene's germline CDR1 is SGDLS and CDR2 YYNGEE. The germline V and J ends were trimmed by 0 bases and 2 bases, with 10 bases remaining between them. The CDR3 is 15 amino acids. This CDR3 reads CASSVAGALTDTQYF. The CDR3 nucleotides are TGTGCCAGCAGCGTAGCGGGAGCGCTCACAGATACGCAGTATTTT.

This CDR3 is CASRGTSGNREQYF. The CDR3, as DNA: TGTGCCAGCAGGGGGACTAGCGGGAACCGCGAGCAGTACTTC. The gene calls are TRBV6-4 and TRBJ2-7; 13 nucleotides agree with TRBD2. The CDR3 extends over 14 amino acids. J gave up 6 bases and V 6 bases, and 5 bases lay outside the gene matches. The V gene's germline CDR1 is MRHNA and CDR2 SNTAGT.

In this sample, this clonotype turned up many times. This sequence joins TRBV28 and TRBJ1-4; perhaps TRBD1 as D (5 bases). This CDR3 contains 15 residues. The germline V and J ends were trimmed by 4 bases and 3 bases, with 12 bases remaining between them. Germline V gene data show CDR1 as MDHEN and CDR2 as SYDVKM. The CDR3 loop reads CASSSSRVANEKLFF. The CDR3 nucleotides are TGTGCCAGCAGTTCCAGCAGGGTAGCTAATGAAAAACTGTTTTTT.

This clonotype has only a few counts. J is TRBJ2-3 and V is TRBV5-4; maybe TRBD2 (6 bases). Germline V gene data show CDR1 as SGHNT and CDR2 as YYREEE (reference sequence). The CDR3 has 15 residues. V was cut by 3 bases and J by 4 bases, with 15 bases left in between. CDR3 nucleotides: TGTGCCAGCAGCTCTCCGCCCCCGGGGGCAGATACGCAGTATTTT. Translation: CASSSPPPGADTQYF.

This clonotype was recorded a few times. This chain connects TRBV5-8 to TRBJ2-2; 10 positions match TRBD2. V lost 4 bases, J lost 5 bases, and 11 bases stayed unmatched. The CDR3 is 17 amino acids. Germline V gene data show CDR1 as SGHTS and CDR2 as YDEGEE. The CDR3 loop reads CASSNQGLAGVTGELFF. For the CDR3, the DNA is TGTGCCAGCAGCAACCAGGGGCTAGCGGGAGTAACCGGGGAGCTGTTTTTT.

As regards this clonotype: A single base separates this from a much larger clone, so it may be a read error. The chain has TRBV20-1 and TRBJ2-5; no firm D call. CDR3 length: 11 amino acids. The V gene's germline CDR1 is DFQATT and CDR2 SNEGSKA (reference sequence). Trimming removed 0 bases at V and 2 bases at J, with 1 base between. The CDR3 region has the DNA TGCAGTGCTAGAGATCAAGAGACCCAGTACTTC. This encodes CSARDQETQYF.

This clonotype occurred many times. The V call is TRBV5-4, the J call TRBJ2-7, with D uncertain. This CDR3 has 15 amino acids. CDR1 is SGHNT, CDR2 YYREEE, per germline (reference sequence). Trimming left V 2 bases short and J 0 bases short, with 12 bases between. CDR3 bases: TGTGCCAGCAGCTTCGGTCCGCCAGGCTCCTACGAGCAGTACTTC. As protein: CASSFGPPGSYEQYF.

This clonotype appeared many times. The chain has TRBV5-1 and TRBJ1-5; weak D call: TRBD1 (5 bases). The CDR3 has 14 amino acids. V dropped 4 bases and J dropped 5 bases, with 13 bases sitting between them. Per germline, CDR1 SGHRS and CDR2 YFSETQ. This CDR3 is CASSPGTLDQPQHF. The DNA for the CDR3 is TGCGCCAGCAGCCCGGGGACGCTGGATCAGCCCCAGCATTTT.